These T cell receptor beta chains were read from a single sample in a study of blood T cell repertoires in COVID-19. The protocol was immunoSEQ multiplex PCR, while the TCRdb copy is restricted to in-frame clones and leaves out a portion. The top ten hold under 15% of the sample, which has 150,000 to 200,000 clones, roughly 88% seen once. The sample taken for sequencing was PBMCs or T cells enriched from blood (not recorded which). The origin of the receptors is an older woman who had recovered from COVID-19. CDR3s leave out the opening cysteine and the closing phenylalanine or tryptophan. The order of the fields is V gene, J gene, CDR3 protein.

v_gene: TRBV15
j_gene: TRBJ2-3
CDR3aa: ATSRDVSGSDTQY

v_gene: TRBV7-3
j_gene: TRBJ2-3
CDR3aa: ASSRDLSDTQY

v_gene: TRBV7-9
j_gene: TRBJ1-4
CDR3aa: ASSLLGTGLKEKLF

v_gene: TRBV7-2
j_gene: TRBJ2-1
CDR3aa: ASSLGLSSSYNEQF

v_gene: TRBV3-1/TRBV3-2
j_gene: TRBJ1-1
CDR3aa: ASSQDRKAGGSEAF

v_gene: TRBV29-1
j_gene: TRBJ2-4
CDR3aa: SVRTGTAKNIQY

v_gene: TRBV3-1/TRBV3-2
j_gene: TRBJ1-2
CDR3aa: ASSPRGIGGYT

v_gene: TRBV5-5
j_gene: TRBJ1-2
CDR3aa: ASSPYSRGSNYGYT

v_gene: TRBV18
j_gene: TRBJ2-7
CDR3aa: ASSPDRNPYEQY

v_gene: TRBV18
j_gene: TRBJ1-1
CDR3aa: ASRGGIGTEAF

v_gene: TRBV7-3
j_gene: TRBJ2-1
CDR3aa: ASSPSVGPYNEQF

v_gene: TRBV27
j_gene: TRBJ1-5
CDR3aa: ASSREGGRQPQH

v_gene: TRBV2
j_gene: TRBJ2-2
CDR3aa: ASNGRGYAGELF

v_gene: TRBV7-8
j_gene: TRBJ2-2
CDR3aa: ASSHGGDTGELF

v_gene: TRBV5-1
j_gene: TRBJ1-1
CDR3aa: ASSLGSGMNTEAF

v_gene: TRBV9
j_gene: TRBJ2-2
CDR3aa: ASSVADSGRWGELF

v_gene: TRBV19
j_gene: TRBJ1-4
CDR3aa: ASRDGGLNEKLF

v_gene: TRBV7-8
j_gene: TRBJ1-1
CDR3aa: ASSLGQSRTEAF

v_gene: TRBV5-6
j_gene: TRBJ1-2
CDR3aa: ASSYRDRDGYT

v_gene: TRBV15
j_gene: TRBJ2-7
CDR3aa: ATSRDQTGVSYEQY

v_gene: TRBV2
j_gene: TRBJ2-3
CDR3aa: ASNGGSSTDTQY

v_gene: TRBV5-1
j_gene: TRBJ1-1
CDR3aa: ASSLGAIGTEAF

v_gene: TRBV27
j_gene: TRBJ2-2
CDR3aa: ASSLWGQGFSGELF

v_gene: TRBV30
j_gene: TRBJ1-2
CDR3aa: AWSWQANYGYT

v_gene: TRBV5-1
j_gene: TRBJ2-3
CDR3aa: ASSLGGAGGTDTQY

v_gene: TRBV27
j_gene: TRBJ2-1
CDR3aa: ASSLYGPGLAGSEQF

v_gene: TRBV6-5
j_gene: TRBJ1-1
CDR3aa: ASSYNRGGTEAF

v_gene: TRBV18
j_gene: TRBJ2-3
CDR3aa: ASSPPSQGGDTQY